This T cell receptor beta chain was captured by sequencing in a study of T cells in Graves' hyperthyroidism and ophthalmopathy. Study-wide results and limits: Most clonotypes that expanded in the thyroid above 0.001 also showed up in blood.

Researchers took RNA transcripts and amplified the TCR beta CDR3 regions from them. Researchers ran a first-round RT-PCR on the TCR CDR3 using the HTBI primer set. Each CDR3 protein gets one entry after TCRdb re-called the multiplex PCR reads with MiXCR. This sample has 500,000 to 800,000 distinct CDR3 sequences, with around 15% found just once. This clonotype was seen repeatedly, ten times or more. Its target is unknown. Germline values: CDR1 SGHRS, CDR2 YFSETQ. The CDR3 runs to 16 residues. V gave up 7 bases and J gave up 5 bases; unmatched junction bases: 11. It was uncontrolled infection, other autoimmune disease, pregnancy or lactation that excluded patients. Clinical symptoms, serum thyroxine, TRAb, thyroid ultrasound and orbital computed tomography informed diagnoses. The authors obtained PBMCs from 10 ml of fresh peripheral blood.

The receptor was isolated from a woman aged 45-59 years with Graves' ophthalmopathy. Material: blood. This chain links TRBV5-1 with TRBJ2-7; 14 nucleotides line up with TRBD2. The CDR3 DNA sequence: TGCGCCAGCGGTAAGACTAGCGGGAGGGCCGTCCACGAGCAGTACTTC. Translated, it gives CASGKTSGRAVHEQYF.